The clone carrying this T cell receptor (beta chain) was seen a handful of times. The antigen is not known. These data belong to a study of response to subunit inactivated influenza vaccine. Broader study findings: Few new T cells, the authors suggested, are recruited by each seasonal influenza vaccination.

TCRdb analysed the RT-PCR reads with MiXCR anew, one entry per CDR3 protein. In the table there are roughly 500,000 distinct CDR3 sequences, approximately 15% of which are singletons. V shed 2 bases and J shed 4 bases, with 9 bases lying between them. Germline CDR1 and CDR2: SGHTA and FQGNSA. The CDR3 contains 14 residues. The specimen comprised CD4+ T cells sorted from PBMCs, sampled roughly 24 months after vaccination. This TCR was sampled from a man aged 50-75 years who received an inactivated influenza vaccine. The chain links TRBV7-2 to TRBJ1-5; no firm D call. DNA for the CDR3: TGTGCCAGCAGCTTAACGGGCAGGAATCAGCCCCAGCATTTT. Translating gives CASSLTGRNQPQHF. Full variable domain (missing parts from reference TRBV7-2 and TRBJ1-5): GAGVSQSPSNKVTEKGKDVELRCDPISGHTALYWYRQSLGQGLEFLIYFQGNSAPDKSGLPSDRFSAERTGGSVSTLTIQRTQQEDSAVYLCASSLTGRNQPQHFGDGTRLSIL.